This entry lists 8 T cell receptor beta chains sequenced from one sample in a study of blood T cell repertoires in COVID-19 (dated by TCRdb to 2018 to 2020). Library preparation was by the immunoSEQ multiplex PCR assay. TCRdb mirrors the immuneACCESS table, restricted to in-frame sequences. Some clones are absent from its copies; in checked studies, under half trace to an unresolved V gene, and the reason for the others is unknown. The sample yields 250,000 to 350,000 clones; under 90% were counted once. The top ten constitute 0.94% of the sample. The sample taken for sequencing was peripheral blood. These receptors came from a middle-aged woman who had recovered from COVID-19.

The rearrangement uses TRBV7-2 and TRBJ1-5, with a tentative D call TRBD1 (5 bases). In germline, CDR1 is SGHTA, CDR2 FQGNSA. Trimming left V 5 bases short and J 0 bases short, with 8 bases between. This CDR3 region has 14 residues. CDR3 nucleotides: TGTGCCAGCAGCCTCCAGGGTAGCAATCAGCCCCAGCATTTT. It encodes CASSLQGSNQPQHF.

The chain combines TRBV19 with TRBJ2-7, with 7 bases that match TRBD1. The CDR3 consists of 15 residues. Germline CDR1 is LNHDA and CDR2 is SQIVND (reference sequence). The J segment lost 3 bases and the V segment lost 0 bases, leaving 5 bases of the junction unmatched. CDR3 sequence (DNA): TGTGCCAGTAGTATAGATCCGGCAGGGGGCTACGAGCAGTACTTC. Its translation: CASSIDPAGGYEQYF.

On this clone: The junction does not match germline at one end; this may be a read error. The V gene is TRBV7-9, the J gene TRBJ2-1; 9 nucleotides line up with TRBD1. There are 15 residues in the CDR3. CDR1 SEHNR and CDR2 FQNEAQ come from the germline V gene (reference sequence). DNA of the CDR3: TGTGCCAGCAGCCTGCCGGGACAGGGAGCGCCTAAGGGAGTCTTC. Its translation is CASSLPGQGAPKGVF.

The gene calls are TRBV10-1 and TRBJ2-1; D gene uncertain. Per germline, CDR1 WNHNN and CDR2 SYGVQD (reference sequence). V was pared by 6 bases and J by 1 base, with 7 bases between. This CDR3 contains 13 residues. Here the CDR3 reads CASSRGSYNEQFF. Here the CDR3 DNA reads TGCGCCAGCAGCCGCGGTTCCTACAATGAGCAGTTCTTC.

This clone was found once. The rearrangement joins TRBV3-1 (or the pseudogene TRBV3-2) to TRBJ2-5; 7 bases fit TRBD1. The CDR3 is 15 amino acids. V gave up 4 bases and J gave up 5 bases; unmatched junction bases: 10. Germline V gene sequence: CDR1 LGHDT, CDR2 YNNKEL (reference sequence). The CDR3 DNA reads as TGTGCCAGCAGCCCGCCACCGACAGGGACGGAGACCCAGTACTTC. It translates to CASSPPPTGTETQYF.

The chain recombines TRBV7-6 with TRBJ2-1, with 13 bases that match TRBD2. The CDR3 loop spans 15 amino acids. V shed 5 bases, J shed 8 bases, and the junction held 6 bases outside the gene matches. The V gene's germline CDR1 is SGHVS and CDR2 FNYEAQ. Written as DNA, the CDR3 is TGTGCCAGCAGCAGCCGGACTAGCGGGAGCGATGAGCAGTTCTTC. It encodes CASSSRTSGSDEQFF.

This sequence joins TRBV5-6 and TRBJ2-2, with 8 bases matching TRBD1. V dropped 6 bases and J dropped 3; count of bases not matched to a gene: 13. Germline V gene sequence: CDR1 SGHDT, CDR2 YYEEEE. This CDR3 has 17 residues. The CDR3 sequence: CASTEHTTGGYTGELFF. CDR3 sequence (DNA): TGTGCCAGCACCGAACATACAACAGGGGGATACACCGGGGAGCTGTTTTTT.

This chain's CDR3 is CASSATGGFQGPQHF. The CDR3 DNA reads TGTGCCAGCTCAGCGACAGGGGGCTTTCAGGGGCCCCAGCATTTT. The gene calls are TRBV18 and TRBJ1-5; 10 positions match TRBD1. This CDR3 has 15 residues. V dropped 5 bases and J dropped 9; count of bases not matched to a gene: 10. The germline V gene encodes CDR1 KGHSH and CDR2 LQKENI.